This TCR beta chain was identified in a study of somatic mutations in cytotoxic T cells in rheumatoid arthritis. Study-wide context: Flow sorting yielded some V beta antibody-stained T-cell populations at nearly 100% purity, among them V beta1+ cells sequenced for TCRB.

Sequenced by immunoSEQ multiplex PCR; TCRdb stores in-frame clones only, minus some. The sample shows tens of thousands of clones, around four fifths of them seen only once. V dropped 5 bases and J dropped 9 bases, with 8 bases sitting between them. This CDR3 spans 11 amino acids. Germline lookup yields CDR1 MNHNS and CDR2 SASEGT. This clone was seen just once. The source material was CD8+ T cells sorted from blood. The chain links TRBV6-1 to TRBJ2-1; D gene ambiguous. The clonotype comes from an adult with rheumatoid arthritis. The CDR3 reads CASSKTGEQFF. CDR3 coding DNA: TGTGCCAGCAGTAAGACCGGTGAGCAGTTCTTC.